Below, 9 T cell receptor beta chains from the same sample are listed, as sequenced in a study of T cell repertoires in cytomegalovirus infection. TCRdb called the reads again in MiXCR, with one record for every CDR3 protein. The sample gives around 630,000 distinct CDR3 sequences, 24% of which show up once; less than 9.5% is in the top ten. Source material: CD8+ T cells from PBMCs. The receptor source for this set is a human donor in good health (CMV status not recorded). Some clones in this sample may be carry-over from other donors' samples.

In its sample, this clonotype was seen a few times. The V call is TRBV5-4, the J call TRBJ1-2; tentative D call: TRBD1 (6 bases). This CDR3 comprises 18 residues. Trimming removed 5 bases at V and 5 bases at J, with 28 bases between. The germline V gene has CDR1 SGHNT and CDR2 YYREEE (reference sequence). CDR3 in amino acids: CASSRIGRGPLETYGYTF. The CDR3 nucleotides read TGTGCCAGCAGTCGGATCGGACGGGGGCCCTTAGAGACGTATGGCTACACCTTC.

This clonotype was observed a handful of times. The gene calls are TRBV4-2 and TRBJ2-1, with D possibly TRBD2 on 6 matching bases. Germline assignment: CDR1 LGHNA and CDR2 YNFKEQ. The CDR3 runs 23 residues. The V end was cut by 4 bases, the J end by 3 bases, with 37 bases between. The CDR3 loop reads CASSPSWGPQRSSGGIYYNEQFF. The CDR3 DNA follows: TGTGCCAGCAGCCCTTCTTGGGGCCCGCAAAGGAGTAGCGGCGGCATATACTACAATGAGCAGTTCTTC.

The table lists this clonotype with many counts. The chain links TRBV6-1 to TRBJ2-3, with a weak D call TRBD1 (5 bases). Per the germline V gene, CDR1 is MNHNS and CDR2 is SASEGT. Trimming took off 6 bases at V and 3 bases at J, with 10 bases between the two ends. CDR3 length equals 13 residues. The CDR3 sequence: CASSPQGTDTQYF. The DNA of the CDR3 is TGTGCCAGCAGCCCCCAGGGTACAGATACGCAGTATTTT.

The chain has TRBV7-8 and TRBJ1-1; perhaps TRBD1 as D (6 bases). Germline values: CDR1 SGHVS, CDR2 FQNEAQ. V was trimmed by 3 bases and J by 5 bases, leaving 22 bases between them. This CDR3 has 17 amino acids. CDR3 coding DNA: TGTGCCAGCAGCTTGACCACCTTCGGACAGTCAAGAACTGAAGCTTTCTTT. It yields the protein CASSLTTFGQSRTEAFF. Looking up the rest from reference TRBV7-8 and TRBJ1-1 gives the full variable domain: GAGVSQSPRYKVAKRGQDVALRCDPISGHVSLFWYQQALGQGPEFLTYFQNEAQLDKSGLPSDRFFAERPEGSVSTLKIQRTQQEDSAVYLCASSLTTFGQSRTEAFFGQGTRLTVV.

This clonotype appeared a few times. This rearrangement joins TRBV20-1 to TRBJ2-7, with D perhaps TRBD2 (6 bases). V lost 2 bases to trimming and J lost 2 bases, with 10 bases between them. CDR3 size: 13 residues. From germline, CDR1 is DFQATT and CDR2 SNEGSKA (reference sequence). CDR3 sequence reads: CSARRDSTYEQYV. CDR3 nucleotide sequence: TGCAGTGCTAGACGGGACTCCACCTACGAGCAGTACGTC.

This clonotype came up many times. V gene TRBV7-6 combines with J gene TRBJ2-1, with 11 nucleotides matching TRBD1. Germline V CDR1 and CDR2: SGHVS, FNYEAQ. V was clipped by 5 bases and J by 3 bases; unmatched bases: 6. The CDR3 spans 16 residues. The CDR3, as DNA: TGTGCCAGCAGCCCAAGCGGGACAGGGGGCTACAATGAGCAGTTCTTC. Protein: CASSPSGTGGYNEQFF.

The V and J genes are TRBV10-3 and TRBJ2-1, with 10 bases that match TRBD2. Germline CDR1 and CDR2: ENHRY and SYGVKD. This CDR3 spans 18 amino acids. Trimming took 2 bases from V and 8 from J; bases not matched to a gene: 15. The CDR3 DNA follows: TGTGCCATCAGTGAGACAGTGAGGACTAGCGGATGGGGGGATGAGCAGTTCTTC. Translated, it gives CAISETVRTSGWGDEQFF.

In regard to this clonotype: This clone may be a read error of a much larger clone one base away. The CDR3 DNA sequence: TGTGCCAGCAGCATTAGCGGTACCAGGGAGCTGTTTTTT. Translation: CASSISGTRELFF. The chain links TRBV7-6 to TRBJ2-2, with D possibly being TRBD2 (6 bases). Germline V gene lookup returns CDR1 SGHVS and CDR2 FNYEAQ. The CDR3 is 13 residues long. V gave up 5 bases and J gave up 9 bases, with 13 bases separating them.

This clonotype was seen only once. This chain connects TRBV20-1 to TRBJ2-3, with D tentatively TRBD2 (5 bases). Germline V gives CDR1 DFQATT, CDR2 SNEGSKA (reference sequence). This CDR3 is 20 amino acids long. Trimming pared 1 base from V and 2 bases from J, leaving 28 bases between. CDR3 coding DNA: TGCAGTGCTAGAGTTGGGGTCCTGGGAAACCCGCGGGCCCCCACAGATACGCAGTATTTT. This sequence encodes CSARVGVLGNPRAPTDTQYF.